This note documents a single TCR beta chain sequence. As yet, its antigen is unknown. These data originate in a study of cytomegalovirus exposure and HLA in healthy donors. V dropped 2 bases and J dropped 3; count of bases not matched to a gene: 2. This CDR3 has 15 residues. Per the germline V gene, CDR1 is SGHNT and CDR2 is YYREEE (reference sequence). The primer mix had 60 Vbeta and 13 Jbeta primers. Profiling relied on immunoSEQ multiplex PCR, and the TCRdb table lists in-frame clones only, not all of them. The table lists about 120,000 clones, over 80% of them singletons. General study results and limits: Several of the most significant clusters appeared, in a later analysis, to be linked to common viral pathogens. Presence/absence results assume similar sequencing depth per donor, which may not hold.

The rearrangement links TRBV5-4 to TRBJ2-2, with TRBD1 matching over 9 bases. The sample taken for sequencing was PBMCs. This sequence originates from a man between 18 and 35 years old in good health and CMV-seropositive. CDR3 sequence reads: CASSLRDRDTGELFF. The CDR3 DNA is TGTGCCAGCAGCTTACGGGACAGGGACACCGGGGAGCTGTTTTTT.